The source of this T cell receptor beta chain is a study of monozygotic twins with inflammatory bowel disease. Regarding the study as a whole: Healthy co-twins had higher TCRbeta inverse Simpson diversity than their IBD twins. Twins classed as concordant or discordant showed no difference in repertoire similarity, possibly from limited power.

Germline lookup yields CDR1 DFQATT and CDR2 SNEGSKA (reference sequence). This CDR3 region has 17 residues. With regard to this clonotype: Its antigen is not known.

Using the 5' RACE reads, TCRdb records one entry per CDR3 protein without DNA. The sample spans fewer than 350,000 distinct CDR3 sequences; the ten largest clones claim around 2%. Source material: blood. This receptor was taken from a human donor with ulcerative colitis or Crohn's disease, or a healthy co-twin of an affected twin (not recorded which). The rearrangement uses TRBV20-1 and TRBJ2-4; TCRdb calls TRBD1, which cannot be checked without DNA. The CDR3 loop is CSAGTGDVWPAKNIQYF.